This TCR beta chain was observed in a study of Ad26.COV2.S vaccination and SARS-CoV-2 variants (dated by TCRdb to the early 2020s). Background for the entire study: Vaccine-arm donors came from COV1001, a multicentre, randomized, double-blind, placebo-controlled phase I-IIa trial of Ad26.COV2.S in healthy adults. TCRbeta repertoire sequencing was used to assess the specificity and breadth of SARS-CoV-2-reactive T cell receptors after Ad26.COV2.S vaccination. The TCR-sequenced set comprised approximately 30 samples: some 19 Ad26.COV2.S vaccine recipients, 5 placebo recipients and 8 SARS-CoV-2 convalescent individuals. Dosing of Ad26.COV2.S was intramuscular, at either 5x10^10 or 1x10^11 viral particles, delivered as one shot or as two shots spaced 56 days apart. Participants in the trial were split at random into five groups of five each, receiving low-dose or high-dose Ad26.COV2.S once or twice, or else placebo on both occasions. Investigators remained blinded to trial group allocation during experiments and outcome assessment.

Study-level results and caveats: Spike-specific TCR breadth was higher in Ad26.COV2.S recipients than in placebo recipients (P = 0.0014). The study was not powered to compare responses between vaccine doses or regimens. Non-spike TCR breadth was comparable between vaccine and placebo recipients, consistent with the vaccine containing only spike. After vaccination, spike-specific CD8+ and CD4+ T cell responses were reported to show substantial breadth. According to the authors, total T cell responses may have been underestimated by the TCR breadth and depth analyses.

The immunoSEQ Assay was the method used to sequence TCRbeta CDR3 regions. After extraction, genomic DNA underwent amplification by bias-controlled multiplex PCR, followed by high-throughput sequencing. In the original analysis: Collapsing and filtering of sequences were performed to quantify the absolute abundance of each unique TCRbeta CDR3 region. T cell fraction was estimated by normalization of TCRbeta template counts to usable DNA, with usable DNA being measured through amplification of reference genes present in all nucleated cells. Repertoire TCRs were annotated as SARS-CoV-2-specific by exact matching of V gene, CDR3 amino acid sequence and J gene to a known reactive TCR set. MIRA supplied the reference SARS-CoV-2 TCR set, which was filtered for enrichment in COVID-19-positive ImmuneCODE repertoires so that public or cross-reactive TCRs were removed. Based on the MIRA antigens, annotated TCRs were further analysed at the level of specific ORF or position within ORF. Depth was the summed frequency of annotated unique rearrangements, while breadth was defined as annotated unique rearrangements over total unique productive rearrangements. TCR breadth was compared between groups using two-sided Wilcoxon rank-sum tests. Entries here come from immuneACCESS through TCRdb and include only in-frame sequences with V and J called. Some clones fail to appear in such tables; in the studies checked, an unresolved V gene covers under half of the shortfall, and the cause of the remainder is unknown. The V and J calls and the clone size are those of that table, but D and trimming were determined from the DNA. This sample has roughly 700,000 clones in its table, and roughly 90% of those were observed once. Of the sample, approximately 1.5% falls within the top ten clones.

Taken from cysteine to phenylalanine, the CDR3 has 12 residues. The CDR3 DNA has 36 bases and is translated from base 1. Between the V and J ends, shortened by 3 bases and 7 bases respectively, the junction contains 10 bases. CDR1 and CDR2, per the germline V gene, are SGHRS and YFSETQ. Comment on this clone: Which antigen it targets is not known. No clone much larger than this one lies a single base away; base qualities are absent.

This specimen's treatment or condition label, interpreted: roughly 19 received Ad26.COV2.S at low or high dose, single or two shots; roughly five received placebo; per-sample allocation not given. For vaccine and placebo recipients, repertoires were sequenced using samples collected on day 63 after the first injection. Between 29 July and 7 August 2020, Cohort 1b enrolled 25 adults aged 18-55 years at one site in Boston, USA. Ad26.COV2.S was a replication-incompetent adenovirus type 26 vector expressing a prefusion-stabilized SARS-CoV-2 spike protein from the original Wuhan strain. The sample was peripheral blood, taken in a trial of Ad26.COV2.S vaccine versus placebo. This chain is built from TRBV5-1 and TRBJ1-1; the D region possibly corresponds to TRBD1 (5 bases align). The sequence came from a person between 18 and 59 years old who received the Ad26.COV2.S COVID-19 vaccine or a placebo. The CDR3 protein: CASSSGVSEAFF. The DNA reads as follows: TGCGCCAGCAGCTCGGGGGTTAGTGAAGCTTTCTTT.